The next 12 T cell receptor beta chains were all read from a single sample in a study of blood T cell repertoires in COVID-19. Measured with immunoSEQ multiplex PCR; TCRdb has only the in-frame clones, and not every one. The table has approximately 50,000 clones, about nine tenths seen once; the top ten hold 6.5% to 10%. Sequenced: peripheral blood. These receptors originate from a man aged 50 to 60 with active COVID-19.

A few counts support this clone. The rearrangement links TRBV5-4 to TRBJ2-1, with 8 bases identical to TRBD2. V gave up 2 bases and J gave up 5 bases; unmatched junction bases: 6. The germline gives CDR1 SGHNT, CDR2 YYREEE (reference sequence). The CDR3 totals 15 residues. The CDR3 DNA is TGTGCCAGCAGCTTTCCTGGGACTAGGAACAATGAGCAGTTCTTC. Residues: CASSFPGTRNNEQFF.

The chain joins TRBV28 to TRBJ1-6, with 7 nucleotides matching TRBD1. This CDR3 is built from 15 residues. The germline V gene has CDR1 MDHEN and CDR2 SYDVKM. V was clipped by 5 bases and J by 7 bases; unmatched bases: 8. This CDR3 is CASSRAGQQNSPLHF. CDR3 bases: TGTGCCAGCAGTCGGGCGGGACAGCAGAATTCACCCCTCCACTTT.

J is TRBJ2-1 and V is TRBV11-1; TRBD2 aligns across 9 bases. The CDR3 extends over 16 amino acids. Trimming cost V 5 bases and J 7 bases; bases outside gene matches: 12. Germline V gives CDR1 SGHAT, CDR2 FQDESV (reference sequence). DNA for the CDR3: TGTGCCAGCAGCATGGGAATGGGCGGGGGGGTTAATGAGCAGTTCTTC. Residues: CASSMGMGGGVNEQFF. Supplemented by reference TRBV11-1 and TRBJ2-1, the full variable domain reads EAEVAQSPRYKITEKSQAVAFWCDPISGHATLYWYRQILGQGPELLVQFQDESVVDDSQLPKDRFSAERLKGVDSTLKIQPAELGDSAMYLCASSMGMGGGVNEQFFGPGTRLTVL.

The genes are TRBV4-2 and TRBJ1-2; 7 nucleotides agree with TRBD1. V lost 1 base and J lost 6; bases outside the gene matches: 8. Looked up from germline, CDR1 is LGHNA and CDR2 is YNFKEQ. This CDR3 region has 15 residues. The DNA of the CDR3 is TGTGCCAGCAGCCAAGTCAGTAACAGGGGAAATGGCTACACCTTC. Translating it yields CASSQVSNRGNGYTF.

The CDR3 sequence: CATSGVLYNEQFF. Written as DNA, the CDR3 is TGTGCCACCTCCGGGGTCCTGTACAATGAGCAGTTCTTC. The chain has TRBV19 and TRBJ2-1; possible D gene TRBD2, 5 bases. CDR3 length equals 13 residues. CDR1 is LNHDA and CDR2 is SQIVND in the germline V gene (reference sequence). Trimming left V 10 bases short and J 4 bases short, with 14 bases between.

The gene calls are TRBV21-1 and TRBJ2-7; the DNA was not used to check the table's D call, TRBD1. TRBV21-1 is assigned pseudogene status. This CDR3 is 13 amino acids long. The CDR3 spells CASQTGSPYEQYF. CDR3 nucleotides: TGTGCCAGCCAGACAGGGTCCCCCTACGAGCAGTACTTC.

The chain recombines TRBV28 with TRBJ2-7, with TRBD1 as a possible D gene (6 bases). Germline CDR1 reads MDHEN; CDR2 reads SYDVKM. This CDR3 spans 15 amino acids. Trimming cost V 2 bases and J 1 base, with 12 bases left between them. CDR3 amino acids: CASSLPGTQSYEQYF. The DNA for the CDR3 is TGTGCCAGCAGTTTACCCGGGACACAGTCCTACGAGCAGTACTTC.

Here the CDR3 DNA reads TGTGCCACCAGCAGCTTTTACACCGGGGAGCTGTTTTTT. Translated: CATSSFYTGELFF. The J gene is TRBJ2-2, the V gene TRBV15; D not resolved. Between the trimmed V and J ends, which lost 3 bases and 3 bases, there was a span of 5 bases. Germline-derived CDR1 and CDR2 are LNHNV and YYDKDF (reference sequence). This CDR3 spans 13 amino acids. Together with reference TRBV15 and TRBJ2-2, the CDR3 gives the full variable domain: DAMVIQNPRYQVTQFGKPVTLSCSQTLNHNVMYWYQQKSSQAPKLLFHYYDKDFNNEADTPDNFQSRRPNTSFCFLDIRSPGLGDTAMYLCATSSFYTGELFFGEGSRLTVL.

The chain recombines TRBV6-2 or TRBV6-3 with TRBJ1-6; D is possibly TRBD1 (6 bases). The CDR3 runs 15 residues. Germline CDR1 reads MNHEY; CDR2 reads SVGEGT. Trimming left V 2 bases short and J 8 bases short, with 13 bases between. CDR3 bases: TGTGCCAGCAGTTACCGGGGGGGCTGGGATTCACCCCTCCACTTT. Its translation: CASSYRGGWDSPLHF.

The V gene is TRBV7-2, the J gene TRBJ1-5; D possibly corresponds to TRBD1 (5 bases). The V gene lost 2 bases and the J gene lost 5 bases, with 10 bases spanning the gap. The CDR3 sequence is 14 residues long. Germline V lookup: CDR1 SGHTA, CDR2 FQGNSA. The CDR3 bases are TGTGCCAGCAGCTTACGGGGGGGATATCAGCCCCAGCATTTT. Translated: CASSLRGGYQPQHF.

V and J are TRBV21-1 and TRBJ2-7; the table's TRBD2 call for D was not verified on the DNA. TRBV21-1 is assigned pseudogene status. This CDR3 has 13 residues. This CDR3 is CASSPSGAYEQYF. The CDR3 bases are TGTGCCAGCAGCCCTAGCGGGGCCTACGAGCAGTACTTC.

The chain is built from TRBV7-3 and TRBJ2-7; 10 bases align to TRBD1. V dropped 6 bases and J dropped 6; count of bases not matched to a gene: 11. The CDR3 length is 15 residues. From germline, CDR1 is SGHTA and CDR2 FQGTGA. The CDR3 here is CASSPPGTGELEQYF. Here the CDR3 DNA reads TGTGCCAGCAGTCCTCCCGGGACAGGGGAGCTCGAGCAGTACTTC.